Following are 10 T cell receptor beta chains from one sample sequenced in a study of CD8+CD57+ T cells in acquired aplastic anemia. According to the study, genomic DNA was the template for TCR beta VDJ and CDR3 profiling. TCRdb reprocessed the reads via MiXCR and lists one record per CDR3 protein. The repertoire holds 150,000 to 200,000 distinct CDR3 sequences, with 64% as singletons. Sequences were obtained from sorted CD4+, CD8+, or CD8+CD57+ T cells (not recorded which) from PBMCs. These receptors came from a human donor with severe aplastic anemia or a healthy control (not recorded which).

The sample holds one count of this clonotype. CDR3 protein: CSASARTGWDNEQFF. The DNA for the CDR3 is TGCAGTGCTAGCGCCCGGACAGGGTGGGACAATGAGCAGTTCTTC. The chain uses TRBV20-1 and TRBJ2-1, with 8 bases identical to TRBD1. There are 15 residues in the CDR3. Germline V gene sequence: CDR1 DFQATT, CDR2 SNEGSKA (reference sequence). The V and J ends lost 3 bases and 5 bases, in that order; junction bases with no gene match: 9.

At least ten counts were recorded for this clonotype. This rearrangement joins TRBV12-3 or TRBV12-4 to TRBJ2-7; TRBD1 agrees at 8 bases. The junction had 10 bases not matched to a gene; V was cut back by 6 bases and J by 6 bases. The CDR3 extends over 14 amino acids. The CDR3 region has the DNA TGTGCCAGCAGCCTTGGACAGGGTTTGGGCGAGCAGTACTTC. Protein product: CASSLGQGLGEQYF.

The table lists this clonotype with many counts. The V call is TRBV12-3 or TRBV12-4, the J call TRBJ2-7; D is unclear. Trimming removed 6 bases from V and 7 bases from J, with 19 bases in between. This CDR3 is 14 amino acids long. CDR3 coding DNA: TGTGCCAGCAGCGGGCTCGCTCTCGTTGTTGAGCAGTACTTC. As protein: CASSGLALVVEQYF.

This clonotype was counted many times. V usage is TRBV24-1 and J usage is TRBJ2-2, with D perhaps matching TRBD1 or TRBD2 (6 bases each). Deletions cut 4 bases from V and 0 bases from J, with 17 bases between. Germline V gene data show CDR1 as KGHDR and CDR2 as SFDVKD. The CDR3 has 18 amino acids. The DNA for the CDR3 is TGTGCCACCAGTGACTATAGGGGGGCGACCCCGAACACCGGGGAGCTGTTTTTT. This encodes CATSDYRGATPNTGELFF.

CDR3 residues: CASRGQLDQPQHF. The CDR3 coding sequence is TGTGCCAGCAGAGGACAGCTGGATCAGCCCCAGCATTTT. This sequence joins TRBV25-1 and TRBJ1-5; D possibly corresponds to TRBD1 (6 bases). The V and J ends lost 6 bases and 5 bases respectively, with 11 bases between them. The germline CDR1 and CDR2 sequences are MGHDK and SYGVNS. This CDR3 has 13 amino acids.

The chain links TRBV6-2 or TRBV6-3 to TRBJ2-5; no reliable D call. The germline V gene has CDR1 MNHEY and CDR2 SVGEGT. This CDR3 is 12 amino acids long. The germline V and J ends were trimmed by 1 base and 10 bases, with 10 bases remaining between them. The CDR3 nucleotides are TGTGCCAGCAGTTACTTTGAATCAGGCCAGTACTTC. Translated: CASSYFESGQYF.

The chain joins TRBV20-1 to TRBJ2-7, with D possibly being TRBD2 (5 bases). With 6 bases removed from V and 3 bases from J, the gap between germline ends came to 18 bases. The CDR3 consists of 14 residues. Germline values: CDR1 DFQATT, CDR2 SNEGSKA (reference sequence). CDR3 residues: CSALLARTGYEQYF. In nucleotides, the CDR3 is TGCAGTGCGCTTCTAGCTCGGACGGGCTACGAGCAGTACTTC.

The chain recombines TRBV7-6 with TRBJ2-3; 11 nucleotides match TRBD2. Trimming at V came to 0 bases and at J to 1 base, leaving 3 bases not matched to a gene. This CDR3 region has 17 residues. Germline V gives CDR1 SGHVS, CDR2 FNYEAQ. CDR3 amino acids: CASSLAGLAEGTDTQYF. The CDR3 DNA sequence: TGTGCCAGCAGCTTAGCGGGACTAGCGGAGGGCACAGATACGCAGTATTTT.

This clonotype came up many times. The chain couples TRBV27 to TRBJ2-3; TRBD1 might be the D (5 bases). CDR1 MNHEY and CDR2 SMNVEV come from the germline V gene (reference sequence). This CDR3 is built from 14 residues. The V and J ends lost 6 bases and 4 bases respectively, with 14 bases between them. The CDR3 DNA reads TGTGCCAGCAGATCGGCCAGGGTGGCAGATACGCAGTATTTT. Translating it yields CASRSARVADTQYF.

The chain recombines TRBV9 with TRBJ2-2, with D perhaps matching TRBD2 (5 bases). The V gene's germline CDR1 is SGDLS and CDR2 YYNGEE. Trimming shortened V by 0 bases and J by 5 bases, and 11 bases separated the two germline ends. The CDR3 is 15 amino acids. The chain's CDR3 is CASSVAGLMTGELFF. The CDR3 DNA sequence: TGTGCCAGCAGCGTAGCGGGGTTGATGACCGGGGAGCTGTTTTTT.